Each of the 17 T cell receptor beta chains below was sequenced from the same sample in a study of cytomegalovirus exposure and HLA in healthy donors. This table comes from immunoSEQ multiplex PCR, and its TCRdb copy is limited to in-frame clones, with some not included. Counted here are 150,000 to 200,000 clones, just under 90% occurring once; the ten biggest clones make up 4% to 4.5%. Sequencing was done on a sample of PBMCs. The origin of the receptors is a man younger than 30 in good health and CMV-seropositive.

This clone has only one observation. The rearrangement uses TRBV28 and TRBJ2-7; no reliable D call. Germline assignment: CDR1 MDHEN and CDR2 SYDVKM. The V end lost 7 bases, the J end lost 0 bases, and 10 bases lay between the germline ends. CDR3 length: 13 residues. The CDR3 sequence: CASNSPSSYEQYF. For the CDR3, the DNA is TGTGCCAGCAATTCCCCATCCTCCTACGAGCAGTACTTC.

The chain employs TRBV7-9 and TRBJ2-7; 11 nucleotides line up with TRBD2. Germline CDR1 reads SEHNR; CDR2 reads FQNEAQ (reference sequence). This CDR3 spans 17 amino acids. J was trimmed by 5 bases and V by 1 base; bases with no gene match: 10. DNA for the CDR3: TGTGCCAGCAGCTTAGGCTTAACTAGCGGGAGCTTCCACGAGCAGTACTTC. Amino acid sequence: CASSLGLTSGSFHEQYF. Together with reference TRBV7-9 and TRBJ2-7, the CDR3 gives the full variable domain: DTGVSQNPRHKITKRGQNVTFRCDPISEHNRLYWYRQTLGQGPEFLTYFQNEAQLEKSRLLSDRFSAERPKGSFSTLEIQRTEQGDSAMYLCASSLGLTSGSFHEQYFGPGTRLTVT.

The chain is built from TRBV7-9 and TRBJ1-2; no firm D call. This CDR3 has 15 residues. Germline CDR1 SEHNR, CDR2 FQNEAQ (reference sequence). The germline V and J ends were trimmed by 1 base and 5 bases, with 14 bases remaining between them. The CDR3 DNA is TGTGCCAGCAGCTTAGGGGGAGAGGGCCGTTATGGCTACACCTTC. It yields the protein CASSLGGEGRYGYTF.

V is TRBV19 and J is TRBJ1-5; TRBD1 matches 8 bases. V lost 7 bases to trimming and J lost 2 bases; unmatched junction nucleotides: 4. The germline gives CDR1 LNHDA, CDR2 SQIVND (reference sequence). The CDR3 runs to 14 residues. The CDR3 region has the DNA TGTGCCAGTACTCAGGGGGCGGGCAATCAGCCCCAGCATTTT. Its protein is CASTQGAGNQPQHF.

V gene TRBV28 combines with J gene TRBJ1-2, with D unclear. Trimming removed 5 bases from V and 1 base from J, with 14 bases in between. The CDR3 sequence is 15 residues long. Germline CDR1 is MDHEN and CDR2 is SYDVKM. The CDR3: CASSLFVVFNYGYTF. As DNA, the CDR3 is TGTGCCAGCAGTCTTTTCGTAGTCTTTAACTATGGCTACACCTTC.

The J gene is TRBJ2-7, the V gene TRBV11-3, with TRBD2 matching 12 bases. The V and J ends lost 1 base and 1 base, in that order; junction bases with no gene match: 5. This CDR3 comprises 17 residues. Germline V gene data show CDR1 as SGHNT and CDR2 as YENEEA. The DNA of the CDR3 is TGTGCCAGCAGCTTAGTTACTAGCGGGAGGACGTCCTACGAGCAGTACTTC. Translating gives CASSLVTSGRTSYEQYF.

The chain couples TRBV4-2 to TRBJ2-1; D might be TRBD2 (6 bases). Germline V lookup: CDR1 LGHNA, CDR2 YNFKEQ. This CDR3 spans 13 amino acids. V lost 1 base and J lost 15, with 16 bases in between. The CDR3 DNA follows: TGTGCCAGCAGCCAAGTGCCTTGGGAGGACCGGTTCTTC. This translates into CASSQVPWEDRFF.

This clone was detected only a few times. The genes are TRBV18 and TRBJ2-2; D is unclear. V was pared by 0 bases and J by 1 base, with 9 bases between. CDR1 and CDR2 from the germline V gene are KGHSH and LQKENI. This CDR3 has 16 amino acids. The CDR3 reads CASSPPSQVNTGELFF. DNA of the CDR3: TGTGCCAGCTCACCACCGAGCCAGGTGAACACCGGGGAGCTGTTTTTT.

The CDR3 is CASSLAARSPDTQYF. DNA of the CDR3: TGTGCCAGCAGCTTAGCGGCTAGATCCCCAGATACGCAGTATTTT. The genes are TRBV7-8 and TRBJ2-3; D unclear. Germline values: CDR1 SGHVS, CDR2 FQNEAQ. The V and J ends lost 0 bases and 4 bases respectively, with 11 bases between them. The CDR3 sequence is 15 residues long.

The rearrangement links TRBV5-1 to TRBJ2-7; 9 bases map to TRBD1. This CDR3 is built from 14 residues. The ends lost 4 bases at V and 5 bases at J; junction bases unmatched: 7. Germline lookup yields CDR1 SGHRS and CDR2 YFSETQ. The CDR3 sequence: CASSRDREKHEQYF. The CDR3 nucleotides read TGCGCCAGCAGCCGGGACAGGGAGAAACACGAGCAGTACTTC.

This clone was recorded once. J is TRBJ2-2 and V is TRBV7-8; D possibly corresponds to TRBD2 (6 bases). The CDR3 has 14 amino acids. The V and J ends lost 3 bases and 5 bases respectively, with 10 bases between them. In germline, CDR1 is SGHVS, CDR2 FQNEAQ. This CDR3 reads CASSLGRETGELFF. The CDR3 DNA sequence: TGTGCCAGCAGCTTGGGTCGGGAGACCGGGGAGCTGTTTTTT.

The gene calls are TRBV5-4 and TRBJ2-7; 9 bases align to TRBD2. Germline CDR1 is SGHNT and CDR2 is YYREEE (reference sequence). V lost 4 bases, J lost 2 bases, and 1 base stayed unmatched. The CDR3 is 13 residues long. The CDR3 is CASSPSGAYEQYF. The CDR3 DNA sequence: TGTGCCAGCAGCCCTAGCGGGGCCTACGAGCAGTACTTC.

The rearrangement joins TRBV25-1 to TRBJ2-3, with TRBD2 matching 13 bases. This CDR3 has 18 amino acids. The V and J ends lost 4 bases and 4 bases, in that order; junction bases with no gene match: 11. Germline lookup yields CDR1 MGHDK and CDR2 SYGVNS. The CDR3 loop is CASSAFSGTSGIADTQYF. The CDR3 DNA reads as TGTGCCAGCAGTGCCTTCTCCGGGACTAGCGGGATTGCAGATACGCAGTATTTT.

This chain connects TRBV2 to TRBJ2-3, with 7 bases lining up with TRBD2. CDR1 is SNHLY and CDR2 is FYNNEI in the germline V gene. Trimming removed 8 bases from V and 1 base from J; junction bases left unmatched: 6. This CDR3 is built from 14 residues. The CDR3: CASLAGDRTDTQYF. The CDR3 DNA follows: TGTGCCAGCCTGGCGGGAGACCGCACAGATACGCAGTATTTT.

V usage is TRBV30 and J usage is TRBJ1-2; D is undetermined. The V and J ends lost 1 base and 7 bases respectively, with 13 bases between them. The CDR3 totals 13 residues. In germline, CDR1 is GTSNPN, CDR2 SVGIG (reference sequence). The CDR3 DNA reads as TGTGCCTGGAGTGATCAACCGGGAGCTGGCTACACCTTC. Its translation: CAWSDQPGAGYTF.

The gene calls are TRBV5-4 and TRBJ2-5; no clear D. Germline V gene data show CDR1 as SGHNT and CDR2 as YYREEE (reference sequence). The CDR3 length is 16 residues. V lost 1 base, J lost 2 bases, and 15 bases lay in between. Written as DNA, the CDR3 is TGTGCCAGCAGCTTGAAGTTGTCGTCGACTCAAGAGACCCAGTACTTC. It codes for CASSLKLSSTQETQYF.

The rearrangement joins TRBV7-9 to TRBJ2-1, with D possibly matching TRBD2 (5 bases). CDR1 is SEHNR and CDR2 is FQNEAQ in the germline V gene (reference sequence). The CDR3 has 14 residues. The ends were cut back, 3 bases at V and 8 bases at J, with 14 bases in the middle. The CDR3 DNA sequence: TGTGCCAGCAGCTTCGGCGGGTCTGGTTATGAGCAGTTCTTC. It is translated as CASSFGGSGYEQFF.